The 6 T cell receptor beta chains below come from one sample, sequenced in a study of blood T cell repertoires in COVID-19. This table comes from immunoSEQ multiplex PCR, and its TCRdb copy is limited to in-frame clones, with some not included. The data show some 140,000 clones, 70% to 90% seen once. Sequenced: peripheral blood. These receptors were obtained from a man between 65 and 85 years old with active COVID-19.

The table lists this clone with a few counts. The V call is TRBV5-1, the J call TRBJ2-7; 15 positions agree with TRBD2. Trimming took 2 bases from V and 7 from J; bases not matched to a gene: 1. In germline, CDR1 is SGHRS, CDR2 YFSETQ. This CDR3 comprises 14 residues. The DNA of the CDR3 is TGCGCCAGCAGCTTAGGACTAGCGGGAGGGGAGCAGTACTTC. Translation: CASSLGLAGGEQYF.

The chain has TRBV7-9 and TRBJ2-7; 9 positions match TRBD1. Losses at the gene ends were 2 bases for V and 5 bases for J; bases not matched to a gene: 7. Germline V gene data show CDR1 as SEHNR and CDR2 as FQNEAQ (reference sequence). The CDR3 is 15 amino acids. The CDR3 nucleotides read TGTGCCAGCAGCTTAACCGGGACAGGGACCCACGAGCAGTACTTC. Its protein is CASSLTGTGTHEQYF.

The J gene is TRBJ2-5, the V gene TRBV6-6; D may be TRBD2 (6 bases). V lost 4 bases, J lost 5 bases, and 14 bases lay in between. In germline, CDR1 is MNHNY, CDR2 SVGAGI (reference sequence). This CDR3 region has 14 residues. CDR3 in DNA: TGTGCCAGCAGTTTCAATCTGGCGGGGGAGACCCAGTACTTC. Amino acid sequence: CASSFNLAGETQYF.

The chain carries TRBV27 and TRBJ1-2; TRBD1 matches at 9 bases. This CDR3 comprises 15 residues. Trimming removed 6 bases from V and 1 base from J; junction bases left unmatched: 6. The germline gives CDR1 MNHEY, CDR2 SMNVEV (reference sequence). The CDR3, as DNA: TGTGCCAGCAGGCCTCGACAGGGGGTTAACTATGGCTACACCTTC. Translation gives CASRPRQGVNYGYTF.

This chain connects TRBV27 to TRBJ2-1; 7 nucleotides line up with TRBD2. Trimming removed 2 bases from V and 3 bases from J; junction bases left unmatched: 4. The CDR3 spans 15 residues. Germline values: CDR1 MNHEY, CDR2 SMNVEV (reference sequence). The CDR3 sequence: CASSLEREVYNEQFF. For the CDR3, the DNA is TGTGCCAGCAGTTTAGAGCGGGAAGTCTACAATGAGCAGTTCTTC.

V is TRBV4-2 and J is TRBJ1-2; no clear D gene. The germline V gene has CDR1 LGHNA and CDR2 YNFKEQ. The V and J ends lost 2 bases and 8 bases respectively, with 15 bases between them. The CDR3 length is 14 residues. The CDR3 DNA follows: TGTGCCAGCAGCCAACTAGGCCGAGACCAGGGCTACACCTTC. Protein: CASSQLGRDQGYTF.